This passage covers 16 T cell receptor beta chains from one sample sequenced in a study of cytomegalovirus exposure and HLA in healthy donors. This PCR relied on a set of 60 Vbeta primers and 13 Jbeta primers. Produced via immunoSEQ multiplex PCR; TCRdb's table is partial and in-frame only. The repertoire holds around 120,000 clones, with about 80% as singletons. Sequencing was performed on PBMCs. These receptors originate from a female donor in good health and CMV-seropositive.

This chain links TRBV6-1 with TRBJ1-1; TRBD1 agrees at 8 bases. The germline V gene encodes CDR1 MNHNS and CDR2 SASEGT. The CDR3 loop spans 15 amino acids. Trimming took 8 bases from V and 6 from J; bases not matched to a gene: 14. CDR3: CASLESTRGRSEAFF. The CDR3, as DNA: TGTGCCAGCCTTGAAAGTACCAGGGGGCGTTCTGAAGCTTTCTTT.

This chain links TRBV2 with TRBJ2-6; D not certain. Germline V gives CDR1 SNHLY, CDR2 FYNNEI. This CDR3 has 15 amino acids. Trimming left V 6 bases short and J 0 bases short, with 9 bases between. The CDR3 sequence: CASRAGDSGANVLTF. In DNA form, the CDR3 reads TGTGCCAGCAGAGCTGGAGACTCTGGGGCCAACGTCCTGACTTTC. The full variable domain, in which reference TRBV2 and TRBJ2-6 provide the parts outside the CDR3, is EPEVTQTPSHQVTQMGQEVILRCVPISNHLYFYWYRQILGQKVEFLVSFYNNEISEKSEIFDDQFSVERPDGSNFTLKIRSTKLEDSAMYFCASRAGDSGANVLTFGAGSRLTVL.

This chain uses TRBV30 with TRBJ2-1, with D unclear. V was shortened by 2 bases and J by 2 bases, with 10 bases between the two germline ends. Germline CDR1 is GTSNPN and CDR2 is SVGIG (reference sequence). The CDR3 contains 14 residues. The CDR3 here is CAWSKKTPYNEQFF. CDR3 coding DNA: TGTGCCTGGAGTAAGAAAACACCCTACAATGAGCAGTTCTTC.

The rearrangement joins TRBV18 to TRBJ2-3; D is ambiguous. The CDR3 runs 16 residues. V was trimmed by 0 bases and J by 0 bases, leaving 10 bases between them. The germline gives CDR1 KGHSH, CDR2 LQKENI. Here the CDR3 DNA reads TGTGCCAGCTCACCACCGTCTACCACTAGCACAGATACGCAGTATTTT. Amino acids: CASSPPSTTSTDTQYF.

V is TRBV4-1 and J is TRBJ2-2; TRBD2 is a possible D gene (6 bases). V lost 1 base and J lost 3, with 9 bases in between. The CDR3 loop spans 15 amino acids. Per germline, CDR1 MGHRA and CDR2 YSYEKL. CDR3 protein: CASSQAGGYTGELFF. CDR3 in DNA: TGCGCCAGCAGCCAAGCCGGGGGATACACCGGGGAGCTGTTTTTT.

This chain uses TRBV30 with TRBJ2-4; D is possibly TRBD1 (5 bases). This CDR3 contains 13 residues. V was clipped by 0 bases and J by 8 bases, with 11 bases between them. CDR1 GTSNPN and CDR2 SVGIG come from the germline V gene (reference sequence). The CDR3 DNA reads TGTGCCTGGAGTGTAGGGGCTGGGGACATTCAGTACTTC. This gives the protein CAWSVGAGDIQYF.

The J gene is TRBJ1-5, the V gene TRBV7-9; 9 bases agree with TRBD1. The germline V gene encodes CDR1 SEHNR and CDR2 FQNEAQ (reference sequence). The CDR3 runs to 16 residues. Trimming cost V 5 bases and J 2 bases; bases outside gene matches: 7. The CDR3: CASSPGQGYGNQPQHF. CDR3 in DNA: TGTGCCAGCAGCCCCGGACAGGGGTATGGCAATCAGCCCCAGCATTTT. The full variable domain, rest sourced from reference TRBV7-9 and TRBJ1-5, is DTGVSQNPRHKITKRGQNVTFRCDPISEHNRLYWYRQTLGQGPEFLTYFQNEAQLEKSRLLSDRFSAERPKGSFSTLEIQRTEQGDSAMYLCASSPGQGYGNQPQHFGDGTRLSIL.

This sequence joins TRBV6-6 and TRBJ1-2; possible D gene TRBD1, 5 bases. The V end was cut by 7 bases, the J end by 1 base, with 13 bases between. Germline assignment: CDR1 MNHNY and CDR2 SVGAGI (reference sequence). The CDR3 is made up of 14 amino acids. The CDR3 nucleotides are TGTGCCAGCACCTTTCTGGGACTTAACTATGGCTACACCTTC. The encoded protein is CASTFLGLNYGYTF.

This clone was counted once. The chain couples TRBV2 to TRBJ1-4; unclear D gene. Germline V gene sequence: CDR1 SNHLY, CDR2 FYNNEI. The CDR3 contains 13 residues. V gave up 7 bases and J gave up 3 bases, with 9 bases separating them. CDR3 protein: CASNTVANEKLFF. As DNA, the CDR3 is TGTGCCAGCAATACAGTGGCTAATGAAAAACTGTTTTTT.

The chain combines TRBV19 with TRBJ2-7, with D possibly being TRBD2 (8 bases). V lost 8 bases and J 0 bases, leaving 17 bases between the germline ends. The CDR3 contains 15 residues. CDR1 and CDR2 (germline): LNHDA, SQIVND (reference sequence). The CDR3 protein is CASGLTGTSSYEQYF. CDR3 nucleotide sequence: TGTGCCAGTGGATTGACAGGGACTAGCTCCTACGAGCAGTACTTC.

The chain uses TRBV18 and TRBJ1-4; D might be TRBD1 (5 bases). Trimming cost V 1 base and J 8 bases, with 20 bases left between them. This CDR3 has 17 amino acids. Germline loops: CDR1 KGHSH, CDR2 LQKENI. DNA of the CDR3: TGTGCCAGCTCACCACAAAGTAGTATACAGGCGGGGGAAAAACTGTTTTTT. Translating gives CASSPQSSIQAGEKLFF.

Turning to this clone: Compared with germline, one end of the junction differs, possibly owing to a read error. Other DNA sequences of this sample code for an identical CDR3. The rearrangement joins TRBV7-2 to TRBJ1-3; D is unresolved. Germline V gene lookup returns CDR1 SGHTA and CDR2 FQGNSA. The CDR3 is made up of 16 amino acids. CDR3 residues: CASSLGAAGTGNTIYF. CDR3 in DNA: TGTGCCAGCAGCTTAGGGGCCGCAGGAACTGGGAACACCATATATTTT.

This clone appeared a few times. The J gene is TRBJ2-6, the V gene TRBV5-1, with 7 bases that match TRBD1. The CDR3 has 13 residues. J was trimmed by 10 bases and V by 3 bases; bases with no gene match: 4. Germline V gene lookup returns CDR1 SGHRS and CDR2 YFSETQ. In nucleotides, the CDR3 is TGCGCCAGCAGCTGGACAGGCGAAAACGTCCTGACTTTC. Amino acid sequence: CASSWTGENVLTF.

J is TRBJ2-2 and V is TRBV19; a weak D match, TRBD1 (5 bases). Trimming took off 3 bases at V and 0 bases at J, with 11 bases between the two ends. Germline values: CDR1 LNHDA, CDR2 SQIVND (reference sequence). The CDR3 consists of 16 residues. CDR3 amino acids: CASSMGPGTNTGELFF. CDR3 nucleotide sequence: TGTGCCAGTAGTATGGGGCCAGGCACGAACACCGGGGAGCTGTTTTTT. The full variable domain, with the rest looked up from reference TRBV19 and TRBJ2-2, is DGGITQSPKYLFRKEGQNVTLSCEQNLNHDAMYWYRQDPGQGLRLIYYSQIVNDFQKGDIAEGYSVSREKKESFPLTVTSAQKNPTAFYLCASSMGPGTNTGELFFGEGSRLTVL.

This rearrangement joins TRBV19 to TRBJ1-2; D is unclear. CDR1 and CDR2 (germline): LNHDA, SQIVND (reference sequence). V shed 5 bases and J shed 4 bases, with 8 bases lying between them. The CDR3 totals 12 residues. CDR3 in amino acids: CASSFRSYGYTF. The DNA for the CDR3 is TGTGCCAGTAGTTTTCGTAGCTATGGCTACACCTTC.

The rearrangement joins TRBV5-1 to TRBJ2-1, with 7 bases lining up with TRBD2. This CDR3 contains 14 residues. Germline values: CDR1 SGHRS, CDR2 YFSETQ. V gave up 2 bases and J gave up 6 bases; unmatched junction bases: 5. The CDR3 bases are TGCGCCAGCAGCTTCTTACTAGCGTCCAATGAGCAGTTCTTC. Translation: CASSFLLASNEQFF.